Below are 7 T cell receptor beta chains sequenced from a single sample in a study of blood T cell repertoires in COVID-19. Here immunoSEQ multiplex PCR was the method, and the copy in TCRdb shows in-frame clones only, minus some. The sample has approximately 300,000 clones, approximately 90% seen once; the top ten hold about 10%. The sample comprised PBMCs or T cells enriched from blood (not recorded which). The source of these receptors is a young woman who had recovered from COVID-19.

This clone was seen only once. The CDR3 is CAWSGGDREPTIGGYTF. For the CDR3, the DNA is TGTGCCTGGAGTGGGGGGGACAGGGAACCCACGATAGGTGGCTACACCTTC. The gene calls are TRBV30 and TRBJ1-2; 9 bases align to TRBD1. V was clipped by 1 base and J by 7 bases; unmatched bases: 16. Germline loops: CDR1 GTSNPN, CDR2 SVGIG (reference sequence). CDR3 length equals 17 residues.

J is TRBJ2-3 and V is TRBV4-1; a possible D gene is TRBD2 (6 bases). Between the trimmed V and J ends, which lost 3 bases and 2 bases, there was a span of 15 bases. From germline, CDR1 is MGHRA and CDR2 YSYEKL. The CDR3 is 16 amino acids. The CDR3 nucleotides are TGCGCCAGCAGCCAGATGATGGGAGGCTACACAGATACGCAGTATTTT. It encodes CASSQMMGGYTDTQYF.

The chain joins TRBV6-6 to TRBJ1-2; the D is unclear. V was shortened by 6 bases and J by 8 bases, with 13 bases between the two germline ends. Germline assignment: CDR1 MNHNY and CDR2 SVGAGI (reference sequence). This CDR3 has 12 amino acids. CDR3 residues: CASSPGPAGYTF. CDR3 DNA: TGTGCCAGCAGCCCCGGTCCCGCGGGCTACACCTTC.

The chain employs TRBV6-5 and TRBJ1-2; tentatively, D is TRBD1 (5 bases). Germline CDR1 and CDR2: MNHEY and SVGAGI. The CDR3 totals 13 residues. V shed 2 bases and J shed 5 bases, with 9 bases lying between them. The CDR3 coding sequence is TGTGCCAGCAGTTACCCGCAGGGATATGGCTACACCTTC. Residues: CASSYPQGYGYTF.

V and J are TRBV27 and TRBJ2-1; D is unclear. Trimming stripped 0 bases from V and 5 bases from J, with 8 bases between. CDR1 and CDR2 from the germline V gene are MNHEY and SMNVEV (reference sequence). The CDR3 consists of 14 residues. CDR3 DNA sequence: TGTGCCAGCAGTTTATCGCACAGAGACAATGAGCAGTTCTTC. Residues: CASSLSHRDNEQFF.

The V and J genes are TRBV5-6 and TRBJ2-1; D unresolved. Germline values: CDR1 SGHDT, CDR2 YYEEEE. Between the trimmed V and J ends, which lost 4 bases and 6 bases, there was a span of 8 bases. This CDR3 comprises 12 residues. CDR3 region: CASSRGVNEQFF. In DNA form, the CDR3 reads TGTGCCAGCAGCCGAGGAGTCAATGAGCAGTTCTTC.

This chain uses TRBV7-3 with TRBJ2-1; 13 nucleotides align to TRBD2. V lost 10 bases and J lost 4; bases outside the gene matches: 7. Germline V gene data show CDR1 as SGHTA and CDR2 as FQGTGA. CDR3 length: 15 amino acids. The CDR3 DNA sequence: TGTGCCACCATACTAGCGGGGGGGCCTTACAATGAGCAGTTCTTC. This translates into CATILAGGPYNEQFF. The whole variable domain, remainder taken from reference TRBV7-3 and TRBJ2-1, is GAGVSQTPSNKVTEKGKYVELRCDPISGHTALYWYRQSLGQGPEFLIYFQGTGAADDSGLPNDRFFAVRPEGSVSTLKIQRTERGDSAVYLCATILAGGPYNEQFFGPGTRLTVL.